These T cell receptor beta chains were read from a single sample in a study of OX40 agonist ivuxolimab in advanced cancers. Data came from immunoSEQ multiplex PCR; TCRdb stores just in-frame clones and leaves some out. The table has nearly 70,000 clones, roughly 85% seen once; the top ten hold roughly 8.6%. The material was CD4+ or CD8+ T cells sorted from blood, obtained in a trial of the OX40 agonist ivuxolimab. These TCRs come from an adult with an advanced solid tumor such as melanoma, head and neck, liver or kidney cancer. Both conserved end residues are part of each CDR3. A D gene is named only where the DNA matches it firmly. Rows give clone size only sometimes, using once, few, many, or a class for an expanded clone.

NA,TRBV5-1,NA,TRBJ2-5,CASRVGLQETQYF,TGCGCCAGCAGGGTCGGGTTACAAGAGACCCAGTACTTC
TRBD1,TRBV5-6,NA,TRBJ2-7,CASSTDRGRNNSYEQYF,TGTGCCAGCAGCACGGACAGGGGGCGTAATAACTCCTACGAGCAGTACTTC
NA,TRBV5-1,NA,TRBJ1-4,CASSLEGSRTNEKLFF,TGCGCCAGCAGCTTGGAGGGTTCTCGCACTAATGAAAAACTGTTTTTT
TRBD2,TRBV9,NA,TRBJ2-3,CASRAQAGVTDTQYF,TGTGCCAGCAGGGCTCAGGCGGGGGTCACAGATACGCAGTATTTT
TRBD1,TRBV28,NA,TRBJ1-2,CASSRQGNYGYTF,TGTGCCAGCAGCAGACAGGGAAACTATGGCTACACCTTC
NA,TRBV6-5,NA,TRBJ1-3,CASSGGALRGNTIYF,TGTGCCAGCAGTGGGGGGGCTTTGCGCGGAAACACCATATATTTT
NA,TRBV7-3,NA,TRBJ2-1,CASSLSLSSYNEQFF,TGTGCCAGCAGCTTAAGTCTAAGCTCCTACAATGAGCAGTTCTTC
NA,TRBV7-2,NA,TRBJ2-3,CASSLRAGAGDTQYF,TGTGCCAGCAGCTTGCGCGCAGGGGCAGGAGATACGCAGTATTTT
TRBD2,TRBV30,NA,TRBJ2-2,CAWSPPGWGGNTGELFF,TGTGCCTGGAGCCCACCCGGGTGGGGGGGTAACACCGGGGAGCTGTTTTTT
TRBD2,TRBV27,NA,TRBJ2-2,CASSWTSGYTGELFF,TGTGCCAGCAGTTGGACTAGCGGGTACACCGGGGAGCTGTTTTTT
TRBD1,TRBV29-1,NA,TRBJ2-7,CSVARQGPYEQYF,TGCAGCGTTGCAAGACAGGGCCCCTACGAGCAGTACTTC
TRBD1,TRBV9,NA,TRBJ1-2,CASSAGDRGGYTF,TGTGCCAGCAGCGCAGGGGACAGGGGAGGCTACACCTTC
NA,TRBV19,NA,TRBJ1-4,CASSVQPAEKLFF,TGTGCCAGTAGTGTACAGCCTGCTGAAAAACTGTTTTTT
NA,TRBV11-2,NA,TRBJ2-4,CASSFGNRQDIQYF,TGTGCCAGCAGCTTCGGTAACAGGCAGGACATTCAGTACTTC
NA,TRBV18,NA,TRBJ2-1,CASSQSHSLGNEQFF,TGTGCCAGCTCACAGTCTCACTCCCTAGGCAATGAGCAGTTCTTC
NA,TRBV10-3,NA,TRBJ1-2,CAISGTVRTGYTF,TGTGCCATCAGTGGGACAGTGCGGACGGGCTACACCTTC
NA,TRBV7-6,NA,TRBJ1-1,CASSSWPNTEAFF,TGTGCCAGCAGCTCGTGGCCGAACACTGAAGCTTTCTTT
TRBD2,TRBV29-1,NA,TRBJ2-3,CSVGGGYTDTQYF,TGCAGCGTTGGGGGGGGTTACACAGATACGCAGTATTTT
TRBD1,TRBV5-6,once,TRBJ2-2,CASSWTGGGNTGELFF,TGTGCCAGCAGTTGGACAGGGGGCGGCAACACCGGGGAGCTGTTTTTT
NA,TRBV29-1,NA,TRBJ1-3,CSVRTGSNSGNTIYF,TGCAGCGTCCGGACGGGATCCAACTCTGGAAACACCATATATTTT
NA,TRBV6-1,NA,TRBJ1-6,CASSVAEGNSPLHF,TGTGCCAGCAGTGTAGCAGAGGGGAATTCACCCCTCCACTTT
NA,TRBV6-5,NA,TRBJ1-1,CASSSSDRAYEAFF,TGTGCCAGCAGTTCCTCAGACAGAGCTTATGAAGCTTTCTTT
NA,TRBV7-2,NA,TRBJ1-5,CASSLVQGLGNQPQHF,TGTGCCAGCAGCTTAGTACAGGGCCTGGGCAATCAGCCCCAGCATTTT
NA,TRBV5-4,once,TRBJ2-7,CASSLGQLNSYEQYF,TGTGCCAGCAGCTTGGGACAGCTTAACTCCTACGAGCAGTACTTC
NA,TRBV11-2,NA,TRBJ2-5,CASSLGTLDQETQYF,TGTGCCAGCAGCTTAGGGACACTTGACCAAGAGACCCAGTACTTC
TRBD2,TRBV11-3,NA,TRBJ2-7,CASSPGGSSYEQYF,TGTGCCAGCAGCCCGGGGGGGTCCTCCTACGAGCAGTACTTC
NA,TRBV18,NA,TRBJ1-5,CASSPQYSNQPQHF,TGTGCCAGCTCACCACAGTATAGCAATCAGCCCCAGCATTTT
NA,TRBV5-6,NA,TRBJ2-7,CASSFGLDYEQYF,TGTGCCAGCAGCTTTGGACTGGACTACGAGCAGTACTTC
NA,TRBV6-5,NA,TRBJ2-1,CASNPDEYNEQFF,TGTGCCAGCAACCCGGACGAATACAATGAGCAGTTCTTC
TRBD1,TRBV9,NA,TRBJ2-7,CASSLQGSTDEQYF,TGTGCCAGCAGCCTACAGGGGTCTACGGACGAGCAGTACTTC
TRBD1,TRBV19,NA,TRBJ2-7,CASSVLRDSSGEQYF,TGTGCCAGTAGTGTTCTCCGGGACAGCTCAGGGGAGCAGTACTTC
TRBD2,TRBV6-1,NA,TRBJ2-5,CASSEGLAGPQETQYF,TGTGCCAGCAGTGAAGGGCTAGCGGGACCTCAAGAGACCCAGTACTTC
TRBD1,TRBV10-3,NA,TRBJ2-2,CATAGQGGRGELFF,TGTGCCACGGCGGGACAGGGAGGACGAGGGGAGCTGTTTTTT
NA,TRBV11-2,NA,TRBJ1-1,CASSLAAQGSTEAFF,TGTGCCAGCAGCTTAGCCGCCCAGGGAAGCACTGAAGCTTTCTTT
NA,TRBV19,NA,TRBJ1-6,CASTTELLENSPLHF,TGTGCCAGTACCACGGAACTACTAGAGAATTCACCCCTCCACTTT
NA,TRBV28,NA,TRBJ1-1,CASSVPTATNTEAFF,TGTGCCAGCAGTGTCCCGACAGCCACGAACACTGAAGCTTTCTTT
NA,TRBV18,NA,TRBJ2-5,CASSPPNQETQYF,TGTGCCAGCTCACCACCGAACCAAGAGACCCAGTACTTC
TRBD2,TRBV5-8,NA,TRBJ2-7,CASSLLAGALYEQYF,TGTGCCAGCAGCTTGCTAGCGGGGGCTTTGTACGAGCAGTACTTC
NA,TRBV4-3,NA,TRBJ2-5,CASSQNVLPTRGTQYF,TGCGCCAGCAGCCAGAACGTTCTACCCACAAGGGGGACCCAGTACTTC
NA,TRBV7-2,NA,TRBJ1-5,CASSSFRDYQPQHF,TGTGCCAGCAGCTCCTTCCGGGACTATCAGCCCCAGCATTTT
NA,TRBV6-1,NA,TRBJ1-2,CASSEYSGTYGYTF,TGTGCCAGCAGTGAATATTCCGGGACCTATGGCTACACCTTC